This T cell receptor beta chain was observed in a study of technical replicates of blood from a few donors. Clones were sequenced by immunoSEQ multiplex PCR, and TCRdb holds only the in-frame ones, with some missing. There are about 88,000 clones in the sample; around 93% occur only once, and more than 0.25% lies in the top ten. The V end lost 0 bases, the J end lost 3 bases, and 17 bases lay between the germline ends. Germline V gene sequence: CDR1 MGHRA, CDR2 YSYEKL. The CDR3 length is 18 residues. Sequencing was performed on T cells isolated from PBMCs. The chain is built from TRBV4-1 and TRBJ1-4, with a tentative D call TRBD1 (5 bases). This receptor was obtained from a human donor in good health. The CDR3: CASSQDSVEGTPNEKLFF. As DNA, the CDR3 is TGCGCCAGCAGCCAAGACTCGGTCGAAGGGACTCCTAATGAAAAACTGTTTTTT.